The 26 T cell receptor beta chains below come from one sample, sequenced in a study of cytomegalovirus exposure and HLA in healthy donors. The PCR ran on 60 Vbeta and 13 Jbeta primers. TCRdb keeps only in-frame clones here, not all; method: immunoSEQ multiplex PCR. The data hold more than 3,500 clones, with approximately 81% observed a single time. The sequenced material came from PBMCs. Receptors were obtained from a woman in her thirties or forties in good health and CMV-seropositive.

There are a few counts of this clone. Other DNA sequences of this sample code for an identical CDR3. The rearrangement joins TRBV28 to TRBJ1-5; no clear D gene. This CDR3 is built from 14 residues. Germline values: CDR1 MDHEN, CDR2 SYDVKM. The V end lost 5 bases, the J end lost 2 bases, and 10 bases lay between the germline ends. The DNA of the CDR3 is TGTGCCAGCAGTCCCCTCGGGGGCAATCAGCCCCAGCATTTT. This encodes CASSPLGGNQPQHF.

This clone was counted between two and nine times. The chain couples TRBV6-4 to TRBJ2-1; 9 bases agree with TRBD2. V was pared by 2 bases and J by 5 bases, with 4 bases of the junction left unmatched. The germline CDR1 and CDR2 sequences are MRHNA and SNTAGT. This CDR3 spans 15 amino acids. This CDR3 is CASSDVAGEHNEQFF. CDR3 nucleotide sequence: TGTGCCAGCAGTGACGTAGCGGGGGAACACAATGAGCAGTTCTTC.

The chain carries TRBV30 and TRBJ2-7; 15 nucleotides align to TRBD2. Looked up from germline, CDR1 is GTSNPN and CDR2 is SVGIG (reference sequence). This CDR3 comprises 19 residues. Losses at the gene ends were 3 bases for V and 0 bases for J; bases not matched to a gene: 12. The CDR3 DNA is TGTGCCTGGAGCGACTCCTTTGGACTAGCGGGAGGGAGCTCCTACGAGCAGTACTTC. This gives the protein CAWSDSFGLAGGSSYEQYF.

J is TRBJ1-5 and V is TRBV4-2; D call uncertain. The CDR3 is 15 residues long. V was clipped by 0 bases and J by 0 bases, with 6 bases between them. Germline V CDR1 and CDR2: LGHNA, YNFKEQ. DNA for the CDR3: TGTGCCAGCAGCCAAGATCCCGTTAGCAATCAGCCCCAGCATTTT. It codes for CASSQDPVSNQPQHF.

The rearrangement uses TRBV6-5 and TRBJ1-5, with D unclear. V shed 8 bases and J shed 4 bases, with 18 bases lying between them. The CDR3 runs to 15 residues. CDR1 is MNHEY and CDR2 is SVGAGI in the germline V gene. CDR3 DNA sequence: TGTGCCAGCGCCCCATTCCTCTCACGGAATCAGCCCCAGCATTTT. It translates to CASAPFLSRNQPQHF.

This chain joins TRBV6-5 and TRBJ1-2, with D perhaps matching TRBD1 (6 bases). The V end lost 6 bases, the J end lost 8 bases, and 16 bases lay between the germline ends. Germline V CDR1 and CDR2: MNHEY, SVGAGI. The CDR3 sequence is 13 residues long. CDR3 sequence (DNA): TGTGCCAGCAGCCCGACAGGCTTGAGGGGCTACACCTTC. Its protein product is CASSPTGLRGYTF.

The chain has TRBV6-5 and TRBJ1-1; D remains unclear. V shed 6 bases and J shed 1 base, with 12 bases lying between them. Looked up from germline, CDR1 is MNHEY and CDR2 is SVGAGI. This CDR3 has 14 residues. This CDR3 reads CASSRLTGNTEAFF. The DNA for the CDR3 is TGTGCCAGCAGCCGCCTAACGGGGAACACTGAAGCTTTCTTT.

The chain joins TRBV7-9 to TRBJ2-5; D perhaps matches TRBD1 (6 bases). CDR3 size: 13 residues. V lost 5 bases to trimming and J lost 6 bases, with 13 bases between them. CDR1 and CDR2 from the germline V gene are SEHNR and FQNEAQ (reference sequence). DNA of the CDR3: TGTGCCAGCAGCCCGACAGGACCCCAGACCCAGTACTTC. Translating gives CASSPTGPQTQYF.

The chain employs TRBV29-1 and TRBJ2-1; 9 bases match TRBD1. J lost 7 bases, V lost 7 bases, and 14 bases had no gene match. CDR1 is SQVTM and CDR2 is ANQGSEA in the germline V gene. This CDR3 has 15 residues. This CDR3 is CSASGQDRGENEQFF. In nucleotides, the CDR3 is TGCAGCGCAAGTGGTCAGGACAGGGGAGAAAATGAGCAGTTCTTC.

Only a few counts were recorded for this clone. J is TRBJ1-5 and V is TRBV29-1; TRBD1 might be the D (5 bases). Trimming pared 6 bases from V and 5 bases from J, leaving 17 bases between. Germline CDR1 reads SQVTM; CDR2 reads ANQGSEA. The CDR3 is made up of 14 amino acids. Here the CDR3 DNA reads TGCAGCGTCCTCCCGGGGGGGAAGGATCAGCCCCAGCATTTT. Protein sequence: CSVLPGGKDQPQHF.

J is TRBJ1-5 and V is TRBV9; no definite D call. From germline, CDR1 is SGDLS and CDR2 YYNGEE. This CDR3 region has 14 residues. V was clipped by 4 bases and J by 7 bases, with 15 bases between them. The CDR3 sequence: CASSSQEGGQPQHF. The CDR3 coding sequence is TGTGCCAGCAGCTCCCAAGAGGGCGGGCAGCCCCAGCATTTT. The variable domain in full, completed from reference TRBV9 and TRBJ1-5, reads DSGVTQTPKHLITATGQRVTLRCSPRSGDLSVYWYQQSLDQGLQFLIQYYNGEERAKGNILERFSAQQFPDLHSELNLSSLELGDSALYFCASSSQEGGQPQHFGDGTRLSIL.

Only a few counts were recorded for this clone. This CDR3 is CACPGEQRRYGYTF. Written as DNA, the CDR3 is TGTGCCTGCCCGGGAGAGCAGCGGAGATATGGCTACACCTTC. The genes are TRBV30 and TRBJ1-2; D remains ambiguous. Germline V gives CDR1 GTSNPN, CDR2 SVGIG (reference sequence). The CDR3 is made up of 14 amino acids. Trimming shortened V by 6 bases and J by 5 bases, and 19 bases separated the two germline ends. Looking up the rest from reference TRBV30 and TRBJ1-2 gives the full variable domain: SQTIHQWPATLVQPVGSPLSLECTVEGTSNPNLYWYRQAAGRGLQLLFYSVGIGQISSEVPQNLSASRPQDRQFILSSKKLLLSDSGFYLCACPGEQRRYGYTFGSGTRLTVV.

The V gene is TRBV25-1, the J gene TRBJ2-7; D unresolved. The CDR3 totals 13 residues. V lost 8 bases to trimming and J lost 6 bases, with 17 bases between them. Germline CDR1 reads MGHDK; CDR2 reads SYGVNS. CDR3 nucleotide sequence: TGTGCCAGCGCAGTTAACGGAGCTTCCGAGCAGTACTTC. Its translation is CASAVNGASEQYF.

The chain employs TRBV30 and TRBJ2-3, with 11 bases aligning to TRBD1. CDR1 GTSNPN and CDR2 SVGIG come from the germline V gene (reference sequence). Trimming cost V 2 bases and J 4 bases; bases outside gene matches: 8. This CDR3 comprises 16 residues. The CDR3 loop is CAWSLGQGAFADTQYF. Written as DNA, the CDR3 is TGTGCCTGGAGTCTAGGACAGGGGGCTTTCGCAGATACGCAGTATTTT.

The V call is TRBV25-1, the J call TRBJ1-2, with D perhaps TRBD1 (5 bases). Per the germline V gene, CDR1 is MGHDK and CDR2 is SYGVNS. Deletions cut 7 bases from V and 4 bases from J, with 10 bases between. The CDR3 has 12 residues. As DNA, the CDR3 is TGTGCCAGCACGGGGGGGGGCTATGGCTACACCTTC. Translated: CASTGGGYGYTF.

This chain uses TRBV29-1 with TRBJ1-5; 7 positions agree with TRBD1. The germline gives CDR1 SQVTM, CDR2 ANQGSEA. J was trimmed by 3 bases and V by 5 bases; bases with no gene match: 10. The CDR3 covers 15 residues. CDR3 bases: TGCAGCGTTTCAACTTCAGGGGGTATCAATCAGCCCCAGCATTTT. This gives the protein CSVSTSGGINQPQHF. Variable domain in full (rest from reference TRBV29-1 and TRBJ1-5): SAVISQKPSRDICQRGTSLTIQCQVDSQVTMMFWYRQQPGQSLTLIATANQGSEATYESGFVIDKFPISRPNLTFSTLTVSNMSPEDSSIYLCSVSTSGGINQPQHFGDGTRLSIL.

The chain recombines TRBV30 with TRBJ1-2; a possible D gene is TRBD1 (5 bases). V was clipped by 4 bases and J by 4 bases, with 16 bases between them. Per the germline V gene, CDR1 is GTSNPN and CDR2 is SVGIG (reference sequence). The CDR3 covers 14 residues. The CDR3 here is CAWTGGGWAYGYTF. The CDR3 DNA follows: TGTGCCTGGACCGGCGGGGGATGGGCCTATGGCTACACCTTC.

The gene calls are TRBV30 and TRBJ1-6, with 8 bases fitting TRBD1. Germline CDR1 reads GTSNPN; CDR2 reads SVGIG (reference sequence). Unmatched junction bases numbered 6, after V lost 0 bases and J lost 11 bases. CDR3 length: 14 residues. CDR3 amino acids: CAWSVGQGAPPLHF. The CDR3 DNA sequence: TGTGCCTGGAGTGTCGGACAGGGAGCACCACCCCTCCACTTT.

The chain carries TRBV9 and TRBJ1-3; 9 bases agree with TRBD1. Looked up from germline, CDR1 is SGDLS and CDR2 is YYNGEE. The CDR3 totals 15 residues. With 4 bases clipped from V and 11 bases from J, the junction kept 13 bases outside the gene matches. The CDR3 is CASSPRGQGGRAIYF. CDR3 nucleotide sequence: TGTGCCAGCAGCCCCCGGGGACAGGGAGGACGCGCCATATATTTT. Combining the CDR3 with reference TRBV9 and TRBJ1-3 gives the whole variable domain DSGVTQTPKHLITATGQRVTLRCSPRSGDLSVYWYQQSLDQGLQFLIQYYNGEERAKGNILERFSAQQFPDLHSELNLSSLELGDSALYFCASSPRGQGGRAIYFGEGSWLTVV.

V gene TRBV29-1 combines with J gene TRBJ1-1; D unresolved. The CDR3 contains 14 residues. Germline V gives CDR1 SQVTM, CDR2 ANQGSEA. Deletions cut 6 bases from V and 1 base from J, with 15 bases between. In DNA form, the CDR3 reads TGCAGCGTATTACGACTGGAAGAGAACACTGAAGCTTTCTTT. This gives the protein CSVLRLEENTEAFF.

The rearrangement links TRBV2 to TRBJ1-1, with 8 bases lining up with TRBD1. Trimming removed 6 bases from V and 5 bases from J; junction bases left unmatched: 5. The V gene's germline CDR1 is SNHLY and CDR2 FYNNEI. CDR3 length: 13 amino acids. DNA of the CDR3: TGTGCCAGCAGCACGACAGGGGATACTGAAGCTTTCTTT. Amino acid sequence: CASSTTGDTEAFF.

The rearrangement uses TRBV6-5 and TRBJ1-1; unclear D gene. The germline V and J ends were trimmed by 4 bases and 3 bases, with 9 bases remaining between them. Germline values: CDR1 MNHEY, CDR2 SVGAGI. The CDR3 contains 13 residues. CDR3 nucleotide sequence: TGTGCCAGCAGTTTCTCCTCCTACACTGAAGCTTTCTTT. As protein: CASSFSSYTEAFF.

The V gene is TRBV30, the J gene TRBJ2-5; weak D call: TRBD1 (6 bases). CDR3 size: 13 residues. Between the trimmed V and J ends, which lost 0 bases and 9 bases, there was a span of 14 bases. Germline lookup yields CDR1 GTSNPN and CDR2 SVGIG (reference sequence). As DNA, the CDR3 is TGTGCCTGGAGTGTACCGGTAGCAGGGGCCCAGTACTTC. Its translation: CAWSVPVAGAQYF. The full variable domain, completed using reference TRBV30 and TRBJ2-5, is SQTIHQWPATLVQPVGSPLSLECTVEGTSNPNLYWYRQAAGRGLQLLFYSVGIGQISSEVPQNLSASRPQDRQFILSSKKLLLSDSGFYLCAWSVPVAGAQYFGPGTRLLVL.

The V call is TRBV29-1, the J call TRBJ1-5; 9 nucleotides agree with TRBD1. Trimming removed 6 bases from V and 11 bases from J; junction bases left unmatched: 5. Germline V gene lookup returns CDR1 SQVTM and CDR2 ANQGSEA. The CDR3 has 11 amino acids. The CDR3 sequence is CSVGTGFSQHF. CDR3 coding DNA: TGCAGCGTCGGGACAGGGTTCTCCCAGCATTTT.

The V call is TRBV30, the J call TRBJ1-1, with D perhaps TRBD1 (5 bases). The CDR3 extends over 13 amino acids. V dropped 0 bases and J dropped 5 bases, with 10 bases sitting between them. Per the germline V gene, CDR1 is GTSNPN and CDR2 is SVGIG (reference sequence). The DNA of the CDR3 is TGTGCCTGGAGTGTTTCTGGGGGGACTGAAGCTTTCTTT. It is translated as CAWSVSGGTEAFF.

The chain has TRBV5-1 and TRBJ1-1; D call uncertain. The CDR3 spans 15 residues. V was cut by 3 bases and J by 0 bases, with 12 bases left in between. Germline V gene sequence: CDR1 SGHRS, CDR2 YFSETQ. The CDR3 bases are TGCGCCAGCAGCTCGTCAGGAAACATGAACACTGAAGCTTTCTTT. It specifies CASSSSGNMNTEAFF.